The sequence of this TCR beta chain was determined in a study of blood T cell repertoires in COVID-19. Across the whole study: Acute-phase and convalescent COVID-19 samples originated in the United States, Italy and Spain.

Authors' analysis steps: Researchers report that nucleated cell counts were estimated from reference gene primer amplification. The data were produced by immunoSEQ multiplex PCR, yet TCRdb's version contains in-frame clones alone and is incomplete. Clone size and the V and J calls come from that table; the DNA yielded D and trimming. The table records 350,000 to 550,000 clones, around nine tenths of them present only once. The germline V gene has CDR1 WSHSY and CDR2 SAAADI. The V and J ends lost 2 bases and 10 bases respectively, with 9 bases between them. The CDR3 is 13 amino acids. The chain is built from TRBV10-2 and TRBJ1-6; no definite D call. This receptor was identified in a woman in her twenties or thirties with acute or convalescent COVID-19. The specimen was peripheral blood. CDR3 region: CASSENGESPLHF. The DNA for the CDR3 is TGCGCCAGCAGTGAGAACGGGGAGTCACCCCTCCACTTT.